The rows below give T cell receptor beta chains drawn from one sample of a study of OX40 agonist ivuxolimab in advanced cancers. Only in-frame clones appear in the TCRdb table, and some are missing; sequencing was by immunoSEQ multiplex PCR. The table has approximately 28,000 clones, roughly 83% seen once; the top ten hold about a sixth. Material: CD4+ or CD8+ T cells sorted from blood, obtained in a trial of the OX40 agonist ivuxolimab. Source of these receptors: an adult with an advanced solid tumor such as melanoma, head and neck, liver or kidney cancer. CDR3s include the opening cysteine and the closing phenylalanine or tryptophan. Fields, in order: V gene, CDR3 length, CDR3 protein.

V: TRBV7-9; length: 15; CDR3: CASSLGGHGPSPLHF
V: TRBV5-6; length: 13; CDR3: CASSLDRADGYTF
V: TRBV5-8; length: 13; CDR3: CASSSPGVGNKYF
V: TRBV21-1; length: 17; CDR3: CASSDQTGGKGTGELFF
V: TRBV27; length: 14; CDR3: CASSLSRGPYEQYF
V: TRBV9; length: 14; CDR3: CASSVDTSSYEQYF
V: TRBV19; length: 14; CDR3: CASSLASGSYEQYF
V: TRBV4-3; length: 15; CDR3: CASSKGRQKNTEAFF
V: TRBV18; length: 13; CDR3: CASSPPKRDTQYF
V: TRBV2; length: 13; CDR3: CASSGRGSISAFF
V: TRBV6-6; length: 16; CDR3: CASSSGGSGQRYEQYF
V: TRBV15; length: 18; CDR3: CATSRPGLAGVPPLEQFF
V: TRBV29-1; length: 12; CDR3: CSGMTGNYGYTF
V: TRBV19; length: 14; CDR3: CASSIVSGRHGYTF
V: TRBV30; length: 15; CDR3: CAWSVDVGSYNEQFF
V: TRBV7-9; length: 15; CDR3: CASSSLAERVYEQYF
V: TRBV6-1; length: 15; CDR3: CASSAGTRDTGELFF
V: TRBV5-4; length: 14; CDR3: CASSLRTTGNEQYF
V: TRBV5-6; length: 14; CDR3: CASSLVSITGELFF
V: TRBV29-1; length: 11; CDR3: CSVYRGSGYTF
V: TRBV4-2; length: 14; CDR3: CASSQGQGGKGYTF
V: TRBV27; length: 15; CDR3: CASSGGAASTDTQYF
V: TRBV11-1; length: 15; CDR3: CASSFSLDSSYEQYF
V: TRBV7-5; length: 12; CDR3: CASSVGSGELFF